Each of the 8 T cell receptor beta chains below was sequenced from the same sample in a study of control samples from healthy donors and cancer patients. Repertoires were generated with immunoSEQ multiplex PCR, while TCRdb's copy carries only in-frame clones and drops some. The sample records some 150,000 clones, around 90% being singletons. Sequencing input: blood. All receptors derive from a man aged 25-40 years in good health.

The chain has TRBV28 and TRBJ1-4; 8 bases are shared with TRBD1. Germline V gene data show CDR1 as MDHEN and CDR2 as SYDVKM. The CDR3 is 14 amino acids. V lost 6 bases, J lost 8 bases, and 8 bases stayed unmatched. The CDR3 DNA sequence: TGTGCCAGCAGCCTGACAGGGGAAAAGGAAAAACTGTTTTTT. This codes for CASSLTGEKEKLFF.

The CDR3, as DNA: TGTGCCAGCAGCAAGACCCTGGGGTTCTATGGCTACACCTTC. It is translated as CASSKTLGFYGYTF. The chain couples TRBV27 to TRBJ1-2, with D uncertain. The CDR3 totals 14 residues. Germline CDR1 MNHEY, CDR2 SMNVEV (reference sequence). The V gene lost 6 bases and the J gene lost 4 bases, with 15 bases spanning the gap.

CDR3 in DNA: TGTGCCACCAGCAGAGATAGGACAGCCTATGGAAACACCATATATTTT. This codes for CATSRDRTAYGNTIYF. The chain carries TRBV15 and TRBJ1-3; D possibly corresponds to TRBD1 (6 bases). CDR3 length: 16 residues. The V gene lost 0 bases and the J gene lost 3 bases, with 12 bases spanning the gap. Germline V lookup: CDR1 LNHNV, CDR2 YYDKDF (reference sequence).

Written as DNA, the CDR3 is TGTGCCAGCAGCTTAAGGGCCGCCCCAACTAATGAAAAACTGTTTTTT. Its protein is CASSLRAAPTNEKLFF. The V call is TRBV11-2, the J call TRBJ1-4, with D unresolved. The germline V and J ends were trimmed by 2 bases and 0 bases, with 10 bases remaining between them. CDR1 and CDR2 (germline): SGHAT, FQNNGV. The CDR3 covers 16 residues.

This clone showed up many times. The genes are TRBV28 and TRBJ2-1, with a possible D match to TRBD1 (6 bases). V was shortened by 5 bases and J by 4 bases, with 12 bases between the two germline ends. Germline CDR1 and CDR2: MDHEN and SYDVKM. This CDR3 region has 14 residues. The DNA of the CDR3 is TGTGCCAGCAGTCTATCTGACAGGTACAATGAGCAGTTCTTC. Translation: CASSLSDRYNEQFF.

V gene TRBV6-6 combines with J gene TRBJ1-5, with D perhaps matching TRBD1 (5 bases). CDR1 and CDR2 (germline): MNHNY, SVGAGI (reference sequence). The CDR3 contains 17 residues. Trimming cost V 5 bases and J 0 bases, with 17 bases left between them. CDR3 DNA: TGTGCCAGCAGTCTCCCGGGGGGAGGGAATAGCAATCAGCCCCAGCATTTT. Translating it yields CASSLPGGGNSNQPQHF.

The J gene is TRBJ2-1, the V gene TRBV6-5; 9 bases align to TRBD1. Trimming removed 3 bases from V and 8 bases from J; junction bases left unmatched: 2. This CDR3 comprises 13 residues. From germline, CDR1 is MNHEY and CDR2 SVGAGI. The CDR3 DNA follows: TGTGCCAGCAGTTATACAGGGGGCGATGAGCAGTTCTTC. Translated: CASSYTGGDEQFF.

This clone has only a few counts. The chain links TRBV4-1 to TRBJ1-5, with D perhaps TRBD1 (6 bases). The germline V gene has CDR1 MGHRA and CDR2 YSYEKL. Trimming shortened V by 1 base and J by 5 bases, and 12 bases separated the two germline ends. The CDR3 loop spans 15 amino acids. CDR3 nucleotides: TGCGCCAGCAGCCAAGGGGACACTGATTATCAGCCCCAGCATTTT. Encoded protein: CASSQGDTDYQPQHF.